Presented here are 23 T cell receptor beta chains from one specimen sequenced in a study of blood T cell repertoires in COVID-19. Sequenced by immunoSEQ multiplex PCR; TCRdb stores in-frame clones only, minus some. The sample carries about 480,000 clones, approximately 90% recorded once. Specimen: peripheral blood. The receptors were gathered from a woman in her twenties or thirties with acute or convalescent COVID-19.

V and J are TRBV29-1 and TRBJ2-1, with TRBD1 identical over 7 bases. CDR1 and CDR2 (germline): SQVTM, ANQGSEA. The CDR3 sequence is 10 residues long. Trimming at V came to 5 bases and at J to 13 bases, leaving 5 bases not matched to a gene. CDR3 in amino acids: CSVTGDRQFF. CDR3 nucleotides: TGCAGCGTTACTGGGGACAGACAGTTCTTC.

The chain combines TRBV5-5 with TRBJ1-3; weak D call: TRBD1 (6 bases). Germline lookup yields CDR1 SGHKS and CDR2 YYEKEE (reference sequence). The CDR3 extends over 14 amino acids. V lost 5 bases to trimming and J lost 10 bases, with 19 bases between them. The CDR3 reads CASSPDSSGRTIYF. CDR3 sequence (DNA): TGTGCCAGCAGTCCGGACAGCTCTGGACGGACCATATATTTT.

This chain joins TRBV3-1 (or the pseudogene TRBV3-2) and TRBJ2-1; 11 bases are a match to TRBD2. CDR1 LGHDT and CDR2 YNNKEL come from the germline V gene (reference sequence). Trimming took 3 bases from V and 7 from J; bases not matched to a gene: 5. This CDR3 contains 15 residues. CDR3 nucleotides: TGTGCCAGCAGCCATCTAGCGGGGGGTAGTAATGAGCAGTTCTTC. Protein product: CASSHLAGGSNEQFF.

The J gene is TRBJ1-2, the V gene TRBV12-3 or TRBV12-4; no reliable D call. CDR3 size: 11 residues. With 6 bases removed from V and 4 bases from J, the gap between germline ends came to 6 bases. CDR3 DNA sequence: TGTGCCAGCAGCCAATTCTATGGCTACACCTTC. As protein: CASSQFYGYTF.

The chain joins TRBV27 to TRBJ1-6; D remains ambiguous. V lost 2 bases, J lost 0 bases, and 14 bases lay in between. Germline V gives CDR1 MNHEY, CDR2 SMNVEV (reference sequence). The CDR3 has 18 amino acids. The CDR3 DNA reads TGTGCCAGCAGTTTACAAGCCCCTCACAGCTCCTATAATTCACCCCTCCACTTT. It codes for CASSLQAPHSSYNSPLHF.

The CDR3 sequence is CASSAGGRYEQYF. The DNA of the CDR3 is TGTGCCAGCAGCGCAGGGGGCCGGTACGAGCAGTACTTC. The V gene is TRBV27, the J gene TRBJ2-7; 8 positions agree with TRBD1. The CDR3 length is 13 residues. The trim removed 6 bases at V and 4 bases at J, leaving 5 bases unmatched. CDR1 and CDR2 (germline): MNHEY, SMNVEV (reference sequence).

This clone was observed a single time. The V gene is TRBV28, the J gene TRBJ1-2; 11 nucleotides match TRBD1. J was trimmed by 3 bases and V by 5 bases; bases with no gene match: 2. The CDR3 covers 14 residues. Germline CDR1 reads MDHEN; CDR2 reads SYDVKM. The CDR3 nucleotides read TGTGCCAGCAGTCGGACAGGGGGCGACTATGGCTACACCTTC. Its translation is CASSRTGGDYGYTF.

This clone was counted a single time. This chain uses TRBV6-5 with TRBJ2-7; a possible D gene is TRBD1 (6 bases). The V gene's germline CDR1 is MNHEY and CDR2 SVGAGI. Trimming took off 6 bases at V and 4 bases at J, with 16 bases between the two ends. The CDR3 extends over 14 amino acids. CDR3 nucleotide sequence: TGTGCCAGCAGCCTTGGACAGTTCGGGTACGAGCAGTACTTC. It yields the protein CASSLGQFGYEQYF.

V gene TRBV19 combines with J gene TRBJ1-1, with D unclear. Deletions cut 5 bases from V and 6 bases from J, with 7 bases between. Germline assignment: CDR1 LNHDA and CDR2 SQIVND (reference sequence). The CDR3 runs 11 residues. The CDR3 region is CASSVASEAFF. CDR3 sequence (DNA): TGTGCCAGTAGTGTCGCGTCTGAAGCTTTCTTT.

The chain couples TRBV6-5 to TRBJ1-4, with a weak D call TRBD1 (5 bases). Trimming left V 8 bases short and J 7 bases short, with 14 bases between. The CDR3 length is 13 residues. Looked up from germline, CDR1 is MNHEY and CDR2 is SVGAGI. CDR3 region: CASENSRAEKLFF. In DNA, the CDR3 is TGTGCCAGCGAAAATTCCAGGGCTGAAAAACTGTTTTTT.

V usage is TRBV28 and J usage is TRBJ2-7; TRBD1 aligns across 8 bases. The CDR3 extends over 14 amino acids. J lost 5 bases, V lost 3 bases, and 6 bases had no gene match. Germline CDR1 reads MDHEN; CDR2 reads SYDVKM. CDR3 DNA: TGTGCCAGCAGTTTTCAGGGGGCAACCCACGAGCAGTACTTC. It yields the protein CASSFQGATHEQYF.

The chain couples TRBV3-1 (or the pseudogene TRBV3-2) to TRBJ1-1, with 12 bases that match TRBD1. CDR1 is LGHDT, CDR2 YNNKEL, per germline (reference sequence). The CDR3 runs to 18 residues. V was pared by 3 bases and J by 3 bases, with 11 bases of the junction left unmatched. In nucleotides, the CDR3 is TGTGCCAGCAGCCATCCCTCCGGGACAGGGGGCTTCGACACTGAAGCTTTCTTT. Translated, it gives CASSHPSGTGGFDTEAFF.

The genes are TRBV28 and TRBJ1-2; D call uncertain. This CDR3 has 13 residues. CDR1 is MDHEN and CDR2 is SYDVKM in the germline V gene. With 1 base removed from V and 8 bases from J, the gap between germline ends came to 11 bases. CDR3 in amino acids: CASSLSASRGYTF. The CDR3 DNA reads TGTGCCAGCAGTTTATCAGCGTCCCGAGGCTACACCTTC.

This chain uses TRBV18 with TRBJ2-2; D is ambiguous. Trimming cost V 1 base and J 7 bases, with 7 bases left between them. The CDR3 spans 13 residues. The germline CDR1 and CDR2 sequences are KGHSH and LQKENI. CDR3 nucleotide sequence: TGTGCCAGCTCACCACGGAGTGACGGGGAGCTGTTTTTT. Protein: CASSPRSDGELFF.

V usage is TRBV6-1 and J usage is TRBJ2-7, with D perhaps matching TRBD1 (6 bases). The CDR3 loop spans 16 amino acids. Trimming cost V 0 bases and J 3 bases, with 15 bases left between them. The germline V gene has CDR1 MNHNS and CDR2 SASEGT. DNA of the CDR3: TGTGCCAGCAGTGAAGCAGCACAGGGTGTCCTCTACGAGCAGTACTTC. It encodes CASSEAAQGVLYEQYF.

The CDR3 is CAWAGTESEAFF. The CDR3 DNA reads as TGTGCCTGGGCTGGGACAGAGAGCGAAGCTTTCTTT. This chain uses TRBV30 with TRBJ1-1; 7 bases match TRBD1. The junction had 8 bases not matched to a gene; V was cut back by 5 bases and J by 8 bases. The CDR3 extends over 12 amino acids. The germline V gene has CDR1 GTSNPN and CDR2 SVGIG (reference sequence). The complete variable domain, with remaining parts taken from reference TRBV30 and TRBJ1-1, reads SQTIHQWPATLVQPVGSPLSLECTVEGTSNPNLYWYRQAAGRGLQLLFYSVGIGQISSEVPQNLSASRPQDRQFILSSKKLLLSDSGFYLCAWAGTESEAFFGQGTRLTVV.

The chain combines TRBV7-6 with TRBJ2-1; D is possibly TRBD2 (5 bases). Per germline, CDR1 SGHVS and CDR2 FNYEAQ. Deletions cut 5 bases from V and 2 bases from J, with 13 bases between. The CDR3 has 15 residues. The CDR3 here is CASSPPGLTYNEQFF. CDR3 DNA sequence: TGTGCCAGCAGCCCCCCAGGACTGACCTACAATGAGCAGTTCTTC. Drawing the rest from reference TRBV7-6 and TRBJ2-1, the complete variable domain is GAGVSQSPRYKVTKRGQDVALRCDPISGHVSLYWYRQALGQGPEFLTYFNYEAQQDKSGLPNDRFSAERPEGSISTLTIQRTEQRDSAMYRCASSPPGLTYNEQFFGPGTRLTVL.

CDR3 DNA: TGTGCCAGTAGTACCGGGGACAGGGTAACAGATACGCAGTATTTT. As protein: CASSTGDRVTDTQYF. The gene calls are TRBV19 and TRBJ2-3, with TRBD1 matching over 9 bases. CDR1 and CDR2 from the germline V gene are LNHDA and SQIVND (reference sequence). The CDR3 loop spans 15 amino acids. With 4 bases clipped from V and 3 bases from J, the junction kept 5 bases outside the gene matches.

This clone was recorded only once. V gene TRBV11-2 combines with J gene TRBJ2-1; TRBD1 matches 8 bases. This CDR3 spans 15 amino acids. V gave up 3 bases and J gave up 4 bases; unmatched junction bases: 5. CDR1 is SGHAT, CDR2 FQNNGV, per germline. The CDR3 loop is CASSFDRGPYNEQFF. The DNA for the CDR3 is TGTGCCAGCAGCTTTGACAGGGGCCCTTACAATGAGCAGTTCTTC.

This clone was observed a few times. V and J are TRBV7-2 and TRBJ1-2; possible D gene TRBD1, 6 bases. V was pared by 5 bases and J by 6 bases, with 13 bases between. There are 13 residues in the CDR3. Germline CDR1 reads SGHTA; CDR2 reads FQGNSA. CDR3 loop: CASSPRGMNGYTF. The CDR3 region has the DNA TGTGCCAGCAGCCCGAGGGGGATGAATGGCTACACCTTC. Looking up the rest from reference TRBV7-2 and TRBJ1-2 gives the full variable domain: GAGVSQSPSNKVTEKGKDVELRCDPISGHTALYWYRQSLGQGLEFLIYFQGNSAPDKSGLPSDRFSAERTGGSVSTLTIQRTQQEDSAVYLCASSPRGMNGYTFGSGTRLTVV.

The chain has TRBV19 and TRBJ1-5; 7 bases align to TRBD1. From germline, CDR1 is LNHDA and CDR2 SQIVND (reference sequence). V was clipped by 6 bases and J by 5 bases; unmatched bases: 7. This CDR3 is 14 amino acids long. DNA for the CDR3: TGTGCCAGTAGAGGTCAGGGGGGTTATCAGCCCCAGCATTTT. Protein sequence: CASRGQGGYQPQHF.

The chain couples TRBV28 to TRBJ2-5, with D perhaps matching TRBD2 (5 bases). Germline V gene data show CDR1 as MDHEN and CDR2 as SYDVKM. The CDR3 has 12 residues. V lost 6 bases, J lost 5 bases, and 10 bases lay in between. The CDR3 spells CASSPGGETQYF. In DNA, the CDR3 is TGTGCCAGCAGCCCTGGCGGGGAGACCCAGTACTTC.

The chain carries TRBV9 and TRBJ1-2; 10 bases are shared with TRBD1. Germline assignment: CDR1 SGDLS and CDR2 YYNGEE. The CDR3 length is 13 residues. V shed 3 bases and J 6 bases; nucleotides not matched to a gene: 2. CDR3 amino acids: CASSGQGADGYTF. CDR3 nucleotides: TGTGCCAGCAGCGGACAGGGGGCGGATGGCTACACCTTC.